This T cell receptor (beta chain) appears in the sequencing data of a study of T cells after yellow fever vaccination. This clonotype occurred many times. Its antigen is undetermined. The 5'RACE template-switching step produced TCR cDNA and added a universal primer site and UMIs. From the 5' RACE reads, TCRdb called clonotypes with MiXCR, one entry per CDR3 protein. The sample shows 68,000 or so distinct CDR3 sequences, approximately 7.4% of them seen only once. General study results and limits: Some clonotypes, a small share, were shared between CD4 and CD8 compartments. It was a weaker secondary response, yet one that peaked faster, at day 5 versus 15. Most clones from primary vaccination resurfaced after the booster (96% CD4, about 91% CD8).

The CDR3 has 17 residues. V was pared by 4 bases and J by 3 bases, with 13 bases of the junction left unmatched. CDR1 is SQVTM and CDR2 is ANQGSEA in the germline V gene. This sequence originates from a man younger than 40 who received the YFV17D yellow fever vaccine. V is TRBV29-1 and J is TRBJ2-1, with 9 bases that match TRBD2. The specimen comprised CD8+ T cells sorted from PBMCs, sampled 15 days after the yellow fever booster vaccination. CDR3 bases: TGCAGCGTTGCAGAGATTGGGCTAGCGGGATACTACAATGAGCAGTTCTTC. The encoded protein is CSVAEIGLAGYYNEQFF.